The clone carrying this TCR beta chain was detected only once. This specimen belongs to a study of control samples from healthy donors and cancer patients. The germline CDR1 and CDR2 sequences are SGHRS and YFSETQ. Trimming removed 4 bases from V and 6 bases from J; junction bases left unmatched: 12. This CDR3 has 16 residues. The protocol was immunoSEQ multiplex PCR, while the TCRdb copy is restricted to in-frame clones and leaves out a portion. The sample holds around 130,000 clones; 85% to 90% are singletons and the top ten take 9.5% to 13%. The specimen sequenced was blood. The clonotype comes from a man aged 25-45 years in good health. The chain combines TRBV5-1 with TRBJ1-4; 7 bases line up with TRBD1. The CDR3: CASSPRQGGVDEKLFF. The DNA for the CDR3 is TGCGCCAGCAGCCCCCGACAGGGAGGAGTTGATGAAAAACTGTTTTTT.